These 20 T cell receptor beta chains share one sample of origin, sequenced in a study of response to subunit inactivated influenza vaccine. TCRdb reprocessed the RT-PCR reads via MiXCR and lists one record per CDR3 protein. The sample carries about 480,000 distinct CDR3 sequences, 13% recorded once. The sequences come from PBMCs from blood, collected about 6 weeks after vaccination. The source is a middle-aged man who received an inactivated influenza vaccine.

The genes are TRBV6-5 and TRBJ2-2; D is perhaps TRBD2 (5 bases). V was clipped by 6 bases and J by 4 bases, with 24 bases between them. Germline V lookup: CDR1 MNHEY, CDR2 SVGAGI. The CDR3 is 18 residues long. This CDR3 reads CASSYRPRVPSFTGELFF. The CDR3 DNA reads TGTGCCAGCAGCTATCGTCCGAGGGTGCCTTCCTTCACCGGGGAGCTGTTTTTT.

This clonotype was observed a few times. CDR3 sequence (DNA): TGTGCCAGCAGCCAATCAAGGACTAGCGGGGGCCCGGTCCGGTTCTTC. Residues: CASSQSRTSGGPVRFF. V is TRBV16 and J is TRBJ2-1; 13 nucleotides agree with TRBD2. Germline lookup yields CDR1 KGHSY and CDR2 FQNENV. The CDR3 loop spans 16 amino acids. J was trimmed by 15 bases and V by 0 bases; bases with no gene match: 11.

This clonotype came up a few times. The junction departs from germline at one end; a sequencing error may be responsible. The V and J genes are TRBV20-1 and TRBJ2-1; the D gene could be TRBD1 or TRBD2 (5 bases each). The CDR3 has 16 residues. CDR1 is DFQATT and CDR2 is SNEGSKA in the germline V gene (reference sequence). The CDR3 bases are TGCTGTGCTAGACCCCTGGCAGGGACGTCCTACAATGAGCAGTTCTTC. As protein: CCARPLAGTSYNEQFF.

This clonotype has ten or more counts. In nucleotides, the CDR3 is TGTGCCAGCAGTTTAGGGGGATCGGAGACCCAGTACTTC. It translates to CASSLGGSETQYF. V usage is TRBV12-3 or TRBV12-4 and J usage is TRBJ2-5; no firm D call. This CDR3 is built from 13 residues. The germline V and J ends were trimmed by 1 base and 5 bases, with 8 bases remaining between them.

The chain employs TRBV6-2 or TRBV6-3 and TRBJ2-7; 9 nucleotides align to TRBD2. Germline trimming cut 8 bases from V and 2 bases from J; bases unmatched to any gene: 7. Per the germline V gene, CDR1 is MNHEY and CDR2 is SVGEGT. The CDR3 has 14 residues. CDR3 DNA: TGTGCCAGCTGTCGGGAGCGGGGGGCCTACGAGCAGTACTTC. It codes for CASCRERGAYEQYF.

This clonotype was observed a handful of times. The chain recombines TRBV6-2 or TRBV6-3 with TRBJ2-7, with 10 bases that match TRBD2. Germline assignment: CDR1 MNHEY and CDR2 SVGEGT. The V and J ends lost 7 bases and 2 bases, in that order; junction bases with no gene match: 11. The CDR3 sequence is 16 residues long. The CDR3 protein is CASNNPGLALTYEQYF. Here the CDR3 DNA reads TGTGCCAGCAATAACCCGGGACTAGCGCTAACCTACGAGCAGTACTTC.

This clonotype has a handful of counts. The genes are TRBV5-1 and TRBJ2-5, with 8 nucleotides matching TRBD1. The germline CDR1 and CDR2 sequences are SGHRS and YFSETQ. The CDR3 is 15 residues long. Trimming cost V 2 bases and J 5 bases; bases outside gene matches: 8. The CDR3 DNA is TGCGCCAGCAGCTTTACCGGGACAGGAGGGGAGACCCAGTACTTC. Residues: CASSFTGTGGETQYF.

A few counts support this clonotype. The chain uses TRBV6-2 or TRBV6-3 and TRBJ2-1; no firm D call. Trimming left V 7 bases short and J 9 bases short, with 25 bases between. The CDR3 spans 16 residues. The germline V gene has CDR1 MNHEY and CDR2 SVGEGT. For the CDR3, the DNA is TGTGCCAGCACCGATCCCCCGGGCCTAACCGACCCTGAGCAGTTCTTC. Its translation is CASTDPPGLTDPEQFF.

The chain employs TRBV12-3 or TRBV12-4 and TRBJ1-5, with TRBD1 identical over 7 bases. The V segment lost 4 bases and the J segment 2 bases; nucleotides outside the gene matches: 8. This CDR3 has 16 residues. CDR3 sequence (DNA): TGTGCCAGCAGTTACGACAGGGTTGTCGGCAATCAGCCCCAGCATTTT. Translated, it gives CASSYDRVVGNQPQHF.

Comment on this clonotype: Germline and junction disagree at one end, which may indicate a read error. The rearrangement links TRBV7-2 to TRBJ2-1, with 7 nucleotides matching TRBD2. The CDR3 spans 13 residues. Germline CDR1 and CDR2: SGHTA and FQGNSA. The DNA of the CDR3 is TGTGCCAGCAGCTTAAATCGACTAGCTAATTTGGTCTTC. Its protein is CASSLNRLANLVF.

This clonotype was detected ten times or more. V usage is TRBV5-1 and J usage is TRBJ2-3; 9 bases match TRBD2. Germline trimming cut 1 base from V and 4 bases from J; bases unmatched to any gene: 7. The V gene's germline CDR1 is SGHRS and CDR2 YFSETQ. The CDR3 is 16 amino acids. As DNA, the CDR3 is TGCGCCAGCAGCTTGCTTAAACTAGCGGGCCCAGATACGCAGTATTTT. The encoded protein is CASSLLKLAGPDTQYF.

The chain links TRBV29-1 to TRBJ2-7; a weak D match, TRBD1 (6 bases). V lost 8 bases and J lost 6, with 14 bases in between. The CDR3 is 11 amino acids. Per the germline V gene, CDR1 is SQVTM and CDR2 is ANQGSEA. This chain's CDR3 is CSLDRFCEQYF. CDR3 nucleotide sequence: TGCAGCTTAGACAGGTTTTGCGAGCAGTACTTC.

V gene TRBV7-9 combines with J gene TRBJ2-3; 7 bases fit TRBD2. V shed 2 bases and J 1 base; nucleotides not matched to a gene: 6. The germline CDR1 and CDR2 sequences are SEHNR and FQNEAQ (reference sequence). This CDR3 spans 16 amino acids. The chain's CDR3 is CASSLTGGPGTDTQYF. The CDR3 DNA sequence: TGTGCCAGCAGCTTAACGGGGGGTCCCGGCACAGATACGCAGTATTTT.

The chain joins TRBV29-1 to TRBJ2-1; D is unresolved. Germline V lookup: CDR1 SQVTM, CDR2 ANQGSEA. The V gene lost 2 bases and the J gene lost 5 bases, with 13 bases spanning the gap. CDR3 length: 14 residues. The CDR3 bases are TGCAGCGTTGAATGGCGAGCCCACCACAATGAGCAGTTCTTC. It translates to CSVEWRAHHNEQFF.

The J gene is TRBJ1-1, the V gene TRBV7-2; TRBD1 might be the D (5 bases). The germline V gene has CDR1 SGHTA and CDR2 FQGNSA. Between the trimmed V and J ends, which lost 0 bases and 6 bases, there was a span of 11 bases. The CDR3 spans 14 residues. CDR3 loop: CASSLAPRAPEAFF. CDR3 nucleotide sequence: TGTGCCAGCAGCTTAGCCCCCAGGGCCCCTGAAGCTTTCTTT.

The rearrangement uses TRBV7-8 and TRBJ2-1; TRBD2 aligns across 8 bases. V dropped 5 bases and J dropped 6; count of bases not matched to a gene: 18. The length of the CDR3 is 18 residues. Germline lookup yields CDR1 SGHVS and CDR2 FQNEAQ. The CDR3 DNA reads as TGTGCCAGCAGCCCCACGGGGTCGTCCGGGAGGGCCCTCAATGAGCAGTTCTTC. Translation: CASSPTGSSGRALNEQFF.

This clonotype was counted at least ten times. The gene calls are TRBV29-1 and TRBJ1-3; tentative D call: TRBD1 (5 bases). V lost 4 bases to trimming and J lost 0 bases, with 7 bases between them. This CDR3 has 13 amino acids. Germline V CDR1 and CDR2: SQVTM, ANQGSEA. The CDR3 DNA is TGCAGCGTTGGTCAGGGCTCTGGAAACACCATATATTTT. This encodes CSVGQGSGNTIYF.

The CDR3 DNA follows: TGTGCCATCAGTGAGTCGGGGCAGAGCCAAGAGACCCAGTACTTC. Translation gives CAISESGQSQETQYF. The chain has TRBV10-3 and TRBJ2-5; TRBD1 is a possible D gene (5 bases). CDR3 size: 15 residues. Germline CDR1 and CDR2: ENHRY and SYGVKD. V lost 0 bases and J 1 base, leaving 9 bases between the germline ends.

The CDR3 region has the DNA TGCAGCGTCCAGGGACGCATGAACACTGAAGCTTTCTTT. It translates to CSVQGRMNTEAFF. The chain links TRBV29-1 to TRBJ1-1; perhaps TRBD1 as D (5 bases). This CDR3 is built from 13 residues. The V gene lost 6 bases and the J gene lost 0 bases, with 11 bases spanning the gap. CDR1 and CDR2 from the germline V gene are SQVTM and ANQGSEA.

This clonotype was counted between two and nine times. The chain recombines TRBV6-5 with TRBJ2-7; 8 bases are a match to TRBD2. J was trimmed by 4 bases and V by 0 bases; bases with no gene match: 5. The CDR3 consists of 15 residues. Germline V gene sequence: CDR1 MNHEY, CDR2 SVGAGI. CDR3 bases: TGTGCCAGCAGTTACTCGACTAGCGATTGGTACGAGCAGTACTTC. Protein: CASSYSTSDWYEQYF.